The T cell receptor (beta chain) under discussion was sequenced for a study of early T cells in non-severe SARS-CoV-2 infection (dated by TCRdb to the early 2020s). With respect to the entire study: TCR sequencing used bulk RNA from unsorted whole blood, so alpha and beta chains could not be paired.

Notes on this clonotype: What antigen it recognizes has not been identified. Base qualities are missing; no much larger clone stands one base away.

The library was prepared using 5' RACE. The sequencing machine was a NextSeq 500. To correct for sequencing error and PCR bias, the TCR library protocol tagged individual cDNA molecules with unique molecular identifiers. Sequencing covered both TCR alpha and beta chains, and within each sample the abundances of alpha and beta sequences were tightly co-correlated. On the study's bioinformatics: Decombinator V4 was used to annotate TCR sequences for V gene, J gene and CDR3. TCRs were defined as expanded if a significant change between any two time points was detected under a Poisson model with p below 0.0001. TCR abundances were normalised to the total number of TCRs sequenced per sample and were expressed as counts per million. VDJdb, accessed on 1 November 2021, was searched for TCRs annotated for CMV, EBV and SARS-CoV-2, and TCRs annotated for more than one antigen were excluded. TCRdb trimmed public reads at Q25 via fastp, called clones via MiXCR and kept in-frame beta chains. Each entry merges the rows of one CDR3 protein and shows their most common DNA and genes. These V and J calls derive from TCRdb rather than the authors' analysis. In all, the sample holds more than 35,000 distinct CDR3 sequences, and 4.5% to 7.5% of those were seen once. Roughly 4.4% of the sample belongs to the ten largest clones.

What the work shows at the level of the full study, not this receptor alone: VDJdb matching was skewed toward anti-spike CD8 responses and likely underestimated virus-specific expansions, missing private and CD4 specificities.

Set within a cohort of healthcare workers in London, UK, this nested case-control study involved weekly PCR testing of nasopharyngeal swabs along with blood sampling. Healthcare workers were enrolled in the week of the UK lockdown, from 23 to 31 March 2020, and were followed every week for up to roughly 15 weeks. Sequencing used whole blood. The TCR comes from an adult who was a healthcare worker with PCR-confirmed SARS-CoV-2 infection or an uninfected control (not recorded which).

The CDR3 is CASSFSRGAEAFF. Read as DNA, the sequence is TGTGCCAGCAGCTTTTCCCGCGGCGCTGAAGCTTTCTTT. Recombination connected TRBV11-2 to TRBJ1-1; the D gene remains uncertain. There are 13 amino acids in the CDR3, from cysteine to phenylalanine inclusive. The CDR3 DNA has 39 bases and is translated from base 1. V is shortened by 3 bases, J by 6 bases, and the region joining them spans 11 bases. As encoded in the germline V gene, CDR1 is SGHAT while CDR2 is FQNNGV.